A selection of T cell receptor beta chains follows, all from one sample in a study of control samples from healthy donors and cancer patients. TCRdb keeps only in-frame clones here, not all; method: immunoSEQ multiplex PCR. Altogether 110,000 to 150,000 clones are present, 89% being singletons, with the ten largest covering around 4.6%. The sample consisted of blood. All receptors come from a man aged 25-40 years in good health. Both conserved end residues are part of each CDR3. The D gene is left open where the match is weak. Part of the rows lack a size; the others show once, few, many or a class for expanded clones.

V,J,size,D,DNA,CDR3
TRBV9,TRBJ1-2,.,.,TGTGCCAGCAGCGCGTCTCAGAATTGGTATGGCTACACCTTC,CASSASQNWYGYTF
TRBV6-2/TRBV6-3,TRBJ1-1,.,.,TGTGCCAGCAGTCCCGGGAGATCGAACACTGAAGCTTTCTTT,CASSPGRSNTEAFF
TRBV5-1,TRBJ2-3,.,.,TGCGCCAGCAGCCCTTTAGAGGCGGCCCTCACAGATACGCAGTATTTT,CASSPLEAALTDTQYF
TRBV29-1,TRBJ1-2,once,.,TGCAGCGTTGGGGAGCAGGGGTCCGGGGGCTACACCTTC,CSVGEQGSGGYTF
TRBV4-1,TRBJ2-7,.,.,TGCGCCAGCAGCCAAGATTTCCAGTACGAGCAGTACTTC,CASSQDFQYEQYF
TRBV9,TRBJ2-2,.,.,TGTGCCAGCAGCGTGGGACATGCGGGGCGGACCGGGGAGCTGTTTTTT,CASSVGHAGRTGELFF
TRBV19,TRBJ2-5,.,.,TGTGCCGTAGGGAGTAGGGGTGCGCAGACCCAGTACTTC,CAVGSRGAQTQYF
TRBV7-9,TRBJ2-2,.,.,TGTGCCAGCAGCTTAGTCGGGGGGAACACCGGGGAGCTGTTTTTT,CASSLVGGNTGELFF
TRBV6-2/TRBV6-3,TRBJ1-3,once,.,TGTGCCAGCAGTCCGGGACATTCGAGCTCTGGAAACACCATATATTTT,CASSPGHSSSGNTIYF
TRBV11-2,TRBJ2-7,.,TRBD1,TGTGCCAGCAGCTTAGGGACAGGGACCTACGAGCAGTACTTC,CASSLGTGTYEQYF
TRBV4-3,TRBJ2-3,.,TRBD2,TGCGCCAGCAGTCCCGGACTAGCGGGAGCCACAGATACGCAGTATTTT,CASSPGLAGATDTQYF
TRBV4-3,TRBJ1-4,.,.,TGCGCCAGCAGTCCATTTGGGGGTACTAATGAAAAACTGTTTTTT,CASSPFGGTNEKLFF
TRBV12-3/TRBV12-4,TRBJ2-5,.,.,TGTGCCAGCAGTTGGGGGGCCAAAGAGACCCAGTACTTC,CASSWGAKETQYF
TRBV3-1/TRBV3-2,TRBJ2-1,.,TRBD2,TGTGCCAAACTTCCGGGACTAGGGACGGTCGGGGACTACAATGAGCAGTTCTTC,CAKLPGLGTVGDYNEQFF
TRBV11-2,TRBJ2-1,.,TRBD2,TGTGCCAGCAGCTCGCCCCTAGCGGGAGTTAATGAGCAGTTCTTC,CASSSPLAGVNEQFF
TRBV7-6,TRBJ2-3,.,TRBD1,TGTGCCAGCAGCTTAGGAACAGGGGAATCTAGCACAGATACGCAGTATTTT,CASSLGTGESSTDTQYF
TRBV5-5,TRBJ2-3,.,.,TGTGCCAGCAGCTTAGATACAGATACGCAGTATTTT,CASSLDTDTQYF
TRBV5-4,TRBJ1-3,.,.,TGTGCCAGCAGCTCCGGGACAACACCGCAGCATATATATTTT,CASSSGTTPQHIYF
TRBV12-5,TRBJ1-2,once,TRBD1,TGTGCTAGTGGTTTGGTACCCACGGGGGAGGACAGGGCCCACTATGGCTACACCTTC,CASGLVPTGEDRAHYGYTF
TRBV5-5,TRBJ2-7,.,.,TGTGCCAGCAGCTTGGCCCCGGGACCACCCTACGAGCAGTACTTC,CASSLAPGPPYEQYF
TRBV11-2,TRBJ2-1,once,TRBD2,TGTGCCAGCAGCACTCTCTGGGGTAGCGGGAGGGTTGTCTACAATGAGCAGTTCTTC,CASSTLWGSGRVVYNEQFF
TRBV29-1,TRBJ2-5,once,.,TGCAGCGTTGAGCGGGGATCACTATCCCAGTACTTC,CSVERGSLSQYF
TRBV5-4,TRBJ1-1,.,TRBD1,TGTGCCAGCAGCTTGCAGGGGGCGTTGAACACTGAAGCTTTCTTT,CASSLQGALNTEAFF
TRBV2,TRBJ2-5,.,TRBD2,TGTGCCAGCAGTGAAAACGGTCTAGCGGGAGCGGAGACCCAGTACTTC,CASSENGLAGAETQYF
TRBV25-1,TRBJ1-5,.,.,TGTGCCAGCAGTGAAGCGGGGCGCCAGCCCCAGCATTTT,CASSEAGRQPQHF
TRBV29-1,TRBJ2-7,.,.,TGCAGCGTAGCACGGGGCCTCGAGCAGTACTTC,CSVARGLEQYF
TRBV5-4,TRBJ2-7,few,TRBD2,TGTGCCAGCAGCTTGGAGCGAGCGGGGGGGCCCGAGCAGTACTTC,CASSLERAGGPEQYF
TRBV4-1,TRBJ1-2,.,.,TGCGCCAGCAGCGCGGCAGACTATGGCTACACCTTC,CASSAADYGYTF
TRBV9,TRBJ1-6,few,TRBD1,TGTGCCAGCAGCGCCCTCGGGACAGGGTCAGGTTCACCCCTCCACTTT,CASSALGTGSGSPLHF
TRBV18,TRBJ2-1,once,.,TGTGCCAGCTCAGAGCTAGAGCACAATGAGCAGTTCTTC,CASSELEHNEQFF
TRBV28,TRBJ1-5,few,.,TGTGCCAGCACCCCTGGGAGAGTGCAGCCCCAGCATTTT,CASTPGRVQPQHF
TRBV30,TRBJ1-2,.,TRBD1,TGTGCCTGGAGTTCACCAGGGGGTAGGGGCTACACCTTC,CAWSSPGGRGYTF
TRBV19,TRBJ1-4,.,TRBD1,TGTGCCAGTAGTATTCCCCTGCGGGACAGGGGGCGTGAAAAACTGTTTTTT,CASSIPLRDRGREKLFF
TRBV7-2,TRBJ2-4,.,TRBD1,TGTGCCAGCAGCCCTTCTGGGCAGGGGGCGCAGAGTACCAAAAACATTCAGTACTTC,CASSPSGQGAQSTKNIQYF
TRBV5-6,TRBJ1-2,.,.,TGTGCCAGCAGCTTGAGAAGTAGGGTGCTTGGCTACACCTTC,CASSLRSRVLGYTF
TRBV2,TRBJ1-5,.,.,TGTGCCAGCAGTGATCTCAGGGTATATCAGCCCCAGCATTTT,CASSDLRVYQPQHF
TRBV2,TRBJ1-2,.,TRBD1,TGTGCCAGCAGTGACGACAGGGAATTTTCTGGCTACACCTTC,CASSDDREFSGYTF
TRBV6-1,TRBJ2-1,few,TRBD2,TGTGCCAGCAGTGAACTAGCGGGGGGCAATGAGCAGTTCTTC,CASSELAGGNEQFF
TRBV5-4,TRBJ1-2,.,.,TGTGCCAGCAGCCAGAATCCCCCCTATGGCTACACCTTC,CASSQNPPYGYTF
TRBV2,TRBJ1-1,.,.,TGTGCCAGCAGTGGGACACCTTACACTGAAGCTTTCTTT,CASSGTPYTEAFF
TRBV10-3,TRBJ2-1,.,TRBD2,TGTGCCATCAGTGGGGGTGGCGGGAGCGTTGAAAGATCCTACAATGAGCAGTTCTTC,CAISGGGGSVERSYNEQFF
TRBV4-1,TRBJ1-4,.,.,TGCGCCAGCAGCCAAGGGACCCGGACAGAAGAAAAACTGTTTTTT,CASSQGTRTEEKLFF
TRBV11-2,TRBJ2-5,.,.,TGTGCCAGCAGCCAGATGGGGGACCAAGAGACCCAGTACTTC,CASSQMGDQETQYF
TRBV6-5,TRBJ1-5,once,TRBD1,TGTGCCAGCAGTTATAATGGACAGGGGAATCAGCCCCAGCATTTT,CASSYNGQGNQPQHF
TRBV6-4,TRBJ2-2,.,.,TGTGCCAGCAGTGATTATCATTGGAACACCGGGGAGCTGTTTTTT,CASSDYHWNTGELFF
TRBV11-2,TRBJ2-1,.,.,TGTGCCAGCAGCAACTACTTGGGGGGCGATGAGCAGTTCTTC,CASSNYLGGDEQFF
TRBV4-3,TRBJ2-2,.,TRBD2,TGCGCCAGCAGCCAGACTAGCGGGGGACCGAACACCGGGGAGCTGTTTTTT,CASSQTSGGPNTGELFF
TRBV7-3,TRBJ2-2,.,TRBD2,TGTGCCAGCAGCTCCCGAACTAGCGGGAGCATGGCCGGGGAGCTGTTTTTT,CASSSRTSGSMAGELFF
TRBV15,TRBJ2-1,.,.,TGTGCCACCAAGCAAGAAGGACTGGTTTACAATGAGCAGTTCTTC,CATKQEGLVYNEQFF
TRBV24-1,TRBJ2-1,.,.,TGTGCCACCAGTGACGGGAAAGAGCAGTTCTTC,CATSDGKEQFF
TRBV4-1,TRBJ2-1,once,TRBD2,TGCGCCAGCAGCCAAGCCCCGGGACTATCCAATGAGCAGTTCTTC,CASSQAPGLSNEQFF
TRBV28,TRBJ1-6,.,TRBD1,TGTGCCAGCAACCCCGGACAGGGAATTGGTTCACCCCTCCACTTT,CASNPGQGIGSPLHF
TRBV5-6,TRBJ2-2,.,TRBD2,TGTGCCAGCAGGGCGGGACTAGCGGGCGCCGGGGAGCTGTTTTTT,CASRAGLAGAGELFF
TRBV11-3,TRBJ2-5,.,TRBD1,TGTGCCAGCAGCTTATTGGGCAGGGGGCGTCGGGAGACCCAGTACTTC,CASSLLGRGRRETQYF
TRBV4-2,TRBJ2-1,.,.,TGTGCCAGCAGACCGGACGCCGGCTACAATGAGCAGTTCTTC,CASRPDAGYNEQFF
TRBV30,TRBJ2-1,.,.,TGTGCCTGGAGTTATGTCGGCGATGAGCAGTTCTTC,CAWSYVGDEQFF
TRBV7-9,TRBJ2-1,.,.,TGTGCCAGCAGCTCCCTCTTGTCACCCTACAATGAGCAGTTCTTC,CASSSLLSPYNEQFF
TRBV2,TRBJ2-7,.,TRBD2,TGTGCCAGCAGTGTCCTAGCGGGCACCTACGAGCAGTACTTC,CASSVLAGTYEQYF
TRBV6-6,TRBJ2-6,.,.,TGTGCCAGCCAAAGAGGAGCTGGGGCCAACGTCCTGACTTTC,CASQRGAGANVLTF
TRBV4-1,TRBJ2-7,.,TRBD2,TGCGCCAGCAGCCATAGACTAGCTGATACCTACGAGCAGTACTTC,CASSHRLADTYEQYF